These T cell receptor beta chains were read from a single sample in a study of T-cell reconstitution after alpha-beta-depleted transplantation in children. In TCRdb, the PCR reads were re-called with MiXCR into one record per CDR3 protein. There are fewer than 550,000 distinct CDR3 sequences in the sample; around 10% occur only once, and 14% lies in the top ten. This material consisted of PBMCs, mostly from graft donor cells, taken 180 days after TCRalphabeta/CD19-depleted stem cell transplant. These receptors were taken from a female patient younger than 10 who had a stem cell transplant for aplastic anemia, so the T cells may come from the graft donor. CDR3s include the opening cysteine and the closing phenylalanine or tryptophan. D genes are given only for firm matches. The listing skips clone size in some rows; elsewhere it reads once, few, many or a size class.

j_call v_call d_call clone_size cdr3_nt cdr3_aa
TRBJ2-1 TRBV7-8 TRBD2 many TGTGCCAGCAGCCAACTCCCGACTAGCGACAATGAGCAGTTCTTC CASSQLPTSDNEQFF
TRBJ2-3 TRBV4-3 NA few TGCGCCAGCAGCCACGAGGGAGTGGGGTCTACGCAGTATTTT CASSHEGVGSTQYF
TRBJ1-3 TRBV29-1 NA NA TGCAGCGTGGCCCGGGTCCCCTCTGGAAACACCATATATTTT CSVARVPSGNTIYF
TRBJ2-5 TRBV12-5 NA NA TGTGCTAGTGGTTTCGGGGCTCCGATTGGGGAGACCCAGTACTTC CASGFGAPIGETQYF
TRBJ1-1 TRBV6-5 NA NA TGTGCCAGCAGTTACGGGTCAGAGAACACTGAAGCTTTCTTT CASSYGSENTEAFF
TRBJ2-2 TRBV18 TRBD1 few TGTGCCAGCTCACGAGGACAGGGCAAGGAGATGAACACCGGGGAGCTGTTTTTT CASSRGQGKEMNTGELFF
TRBJ2-2 TRBV28 TRBD2 many TGTGCCAGCTGTCGTCAGGGCGGGGGGGCCACCGGGGAGCTGTTTTTT CASCRQGGGATGELFF
TRBJ2-1 TRBV9 NA NA TGTGCCAGCAGCGTAGAAGGGCTCCCCGGGGGAAATGAGCAGTTCTTC CASSVEGLPGGNEQFF
TRBJ2-3 TRBV11-3 NA NA TGTGCCAGCAGCTTAGCTCCAAGACCGGGACATACGCAGTATTTT CASSLAPRPGHTQYF
TRBJ2-1 TRBV20-1 TRBD2 many TGCAGTATCAACACGCCGGGACTAGCGACATACAATGAGCAGTTCTTC CSINTPGLATYNEQFF
TRBJ2-1 TRBV9 TRBD2 once TGTGCCAGCAGCCCTTGGGGTAGCGGGAGTGAGCAGTTCTTC CASSPWGSGSEQFF
TRBJ2-5 TRBV5-5 TRBD2 few TGTGCCAGCAGCTTGGGAGCACTAGCGGGAGCTCAAGAGACCCAGTACTTC CASSLGALAGAQETQYF
TRBJ2-2 TRBV5-6 TRBD1 many TGTGCCAGCAGCTTGATACAGGGGGGCACCGGGGAGCTGTTTTTT CASSLIQGGTGELFF
TRBJ1-1 TRBV10-3 NA NA TGTGCCATCAGGGCTCTCCGGAGGACTGAAGCTTTCTTT CAIRALRRTEAFF
TRBJ2-2 TRBV29-1 NA few TGCAGCGTCTTAAAGGGGAACACCGGGGAGCTGTTTTTT CSVLKGNTGELFF
TRBJ2-1 TRBV24-1 NA few TGTGCCACCGGAGGGGGGGGGGCCCACAATGAGCAGTTCTTC CATGGGGAHNEQFF
TRBJ2-7 TRBV29-1 TRBD1 many TGCAGCGCCCGGGACAGGGGGTACGAGCAGTACTTC CSARDRGYEQYF
TRBJ1-2 TRBV20-1 NA few TGCAGTCCCATGGCAGGGGAGGCAGGCTACACCTTC CSPMAGEAGYTF
TRBJ1-4 TRBV11-2 NA NA TGTGCCAGCAGCTTTCTGGGCGGAATGCGGAATGAAAAACTGTTTTTT CASSFLGGMRNEKLFF
TRBJ2-4 TRBV12-3/TRBV12-4 NA few TGTGCCAGCAGTTTGAGGGGGGCCAAAAACATTCAGTACTTC CASSLRGAKNIQYF
TRBJ2-3 TRBV5-1 NA many TGCGCCAGCAGCTTGGCCCCGGGACCCGGCACAGATACGCAGTATTTT CASSLAPGPGTDTQYF
TRBJ2-7 TRBV20-1 TRBD2 many TGCAGTGCTAGGGTAGGCGGGAGGGCCGCGTACGAGCAGTACTTC CSARVGGRAAYEQYF
TRBJ2-3 TRBV20-1 NA NA TGCAGTGCTAGACCGGGAGTCACAGATACGCAGTATTTT CSARPGVTDTQYF
TRBJ1-2 TRBV29-1 TRBD1 few TGCAGCGTTGAGTACAGGGGGGATGGCTACACCTTC CSVEYRGDGYTF
TRBJ2-7 TRBV20-1 NA NA TGCAGTGCTCTCGACAGCTCTAGCTCCTACGAGCAGTACTTC CSALDSSSSYEQYF
TRBJ1-2 TRBV29-1 NA few TGCAGCGTTGAAGACCCTGGGGTAGGGGGCTACACCTTC CSVEDPGVGGYTF
TRBJ2-1 TRBV4-3 TRBD1 NA TGCGCCAGCAGCCACGGGGACAGCGCCTACAATGAGCAGTTCTTC CASSHGDSAYNEQFF
TRBJ2-5 TRBV5-5 TRBD1 few TGTGCCAGCAGGGTTTCCGGGACAGGGGGGGTAGAGACCCAGTACTTC CASRVSGTGGVETQYF
TRBJ2-3 TRBV18 NA many TGTGCCAGCTCAGCCACAGATACGCAGTATTTT CASSATDTQYF
TRBJ2-4 TRBV5-1 NA few TGCGCCAGCAGCTTGGAGAGGGTTGCCAAAAACATTCAGTACTTC CASSLERVAKNIQYF
TRBJ2-5 TRBV15 NA few TGTGCCACCAGCAGGGGAGACACCCAAGAGACCCAGTACTTC CATSRGDTQETQYF
TRBJ1-5 TRBV29-1 NA few TGCAGCGTTGGAGGGCAGAATCAGCCCCAGCATTTT CSVGGQNQPQHF
TRBJ1-5 TRBV7-9 NA many TGTGCCAGCAGCTTACAGGATAGCAATCAGCCCCAGCATTTT CASSLQDSNQPQHF
TRBJ1-2 TRBV20-1 NA NA TGCACTGCTAGAGGGGGATATCTGGGCTACACCTTC CTARGGYLGYTF
TRBJ2-4 TRBV10-2 TRBD2 many TGCGCCAGCAGGAAGCGGGGGGCCCAAGCCAAAAACATTCAGTACTTC CASRKRGAQAKNIQYF
TRBJ2-6 TRBV4-3 NA few TGCGCCAGCAGCCAAGAGGATGGGTTAATCTCTGGGGCCAACGTCCTGACTTTC CASSQEDGLISGANVLTF
TRBJ2-5 TRBV6-1 NA NA TGTGCCAGCAGGGACGGACCAACACCAGAGACCCAGTACTTC CASRDGPTPETQYF
TRBJ1-5 TRBV6-2/TRBV6-3 NA NA TGTGCCAGCAGTTCCCCTGAGGGGGTCGGCAATCAGCCCCAGCATTTT CASSSPEGVGNQPQHF
TRBJ2-1 TRBV27 NA NA TGTGCCAGCAGTAAGGGCACTAGTGCCTACAATGAGCAGTTCTTC CASSKGTSAYNEQFF
TRBJ2-5 TRBV24-1 TRBD2 NA TGTGCCACCAGTGATCCCCTACCCGCGGGAGCAGAGACCCAGTACTTC CATSDPLPAGAETQYF
TRBJ2-7 TRBV6-2/TRBV6-3 NA few TGTGCCAGCAGTTACTATAACGAGCAGTACTTC CASSYYNEQYF
TRBJ2-7 TRBV28 NA few TGTGCCAGCAGTTCCGCCCGGCCCGACGAGCAGTACTTC CASSSARPDEQYF
TRBJ1-2 TRBV18 TRBD1 few TGTGCCAGCTCACCAAGAGGACAGGGTTTCGGGTATGGCTACACCTTC CASSPRGQGFGYGYTF
TRBJ2-5 TRBV20-1 NA NA TGCAGTGCCGGACAGAGGGACCAGTACTTC CSAGQRDQYF
TRBJ1-2 TRBV12-3/TRBV12-4 NA few TGTGCCAGCAGTCACGGACGGCTCTATGGCTACACCTTC CASSHGRLYGYTF